The 32 T cell receptor beta chains given below trace back to one sample, sequenced in a study of T cells in Graves' hyperthyroidism and ophthalmopathy. Using RNA transcripts as the source, TCR beta CDR3 regions were amplified. HTBI primers were the set used in a first-round RT-PCR of the TCR CDR3. TCRdb analysed the multiplex PCR reads with MiXCR anew, one entry per CDR3 protein. The sample yields about 330,000 distinct CDR3 sequences, approximately 13% seen once. Source material: blood. The receptors derive from a woman in her thirties or forties with Graves' ophthalmopathy.

This chain connects TRBV5-1 to TRBJ2-7; 8 bases line up with TRBD1. The CDR3 spans 15 residues. The V gene's germline CDR1 is SGHRS and CDR2 YFSETQ. V dropped 2 bases and J dropped 6; count of bases not matched to a gene: 10. In DNA, the CDR3 is TGCGCCAGCAGCTTCCAGGGACAGGTCCCTTCCGAGCAGTACTTC. Translation: CASSFQGQVPSEQYF.

The genes are TRBV20-1 and TRBJ1-5; D uncertain. Germline loops: CDR1 DFQATT, CDR2 SNEGSKA (reference sequence). CDR3 size: 11 residues. As DNA, the CDR3 is TGCATTGTTGGAGGTGCCCAACCCCAGCATTTT. It yields the protein CIVGGAQPQHF.

The table lists this clonotype with many counts. This chain links TRBV6-6 with TRBJ1-1, with D unclear. The CDR3 runs to 14 residues. V lost 2 bases, J lost 1 base, and 8 bases lay in between. The germline gives CDR1 MNHNY, CDR2 SVGAGI (reference sequence). CDR3 protein: CASSYRPGNTEAFF. Here the CDR3 DNA reads TGTGCCAGCAGTTACCGGCCTGGGAACACTGAAGCTTTCTTT.

The rearrangement uses TRBV4-1 and TRBJ2-1; a weak D match, TRBD2 (6 bases). The CDR3 extends over 15 amino acids. Germline CDR1 and CDR2: MGHRA and YSYEKL. Trimming shortened V by 1 base and J by 4 bases, and 11 bases separated the two germline ends. CDR3 DNA sequence: TGCGCCAGCAGCCAAGCCTCCGGGGGTTACAATGAGCAGTTCTTC. It yields the protein CASSQASGGYNEQFF.

V usage is TRBV18 and J usage is TRBJ1-1; unclear D gene. V was clipped by 1 base and J by 5 bases, with 11 bases between them. The germline CDR1 and CDR2 sequences are KGHSH and LQKENI. The CDR3 runs 14 residues. CDR3 region: CASSPQGQGTEAFF. CDR3 coding DNA: TGTGCCAGCTCACCACAGGGTCAAGGGACTGAAGCTTTCTTT.

This clonotype has at least ten counts. The chain employs TRBV6-5 and TRBJ1-1; TRBD1 might be the D (6 bases). The V gene's germline CDR1 is MNHEY and CDR2 SVGAGI. Trimming took off 2 bases at V and 7 bases at J, with 14 bases between the two ends. This CDR3 has 14 residues. As DNA, the CDR3 is TGTGCCAGCAGTTACGGGCCGGGGGCGATTGAAGCTTTCTTT. It yields the protein CASSYGPGAIEAFF.

Turning to this clonotype: A read error may be the cause here, since a much bigger clone is one base away. This chain links TRBV27 with TRBJ2-3; TRBD1 aligns across 8 bases. The germline CDR1 and CDR2 sequences are MNHEY and SMNVEV (reference sequence). V lost 3 bases, J lost 8 bases, and 7 bases stayed unmatched. The CDR3 runs 14 residues. The CDR3 loop reads CASSLGTGRGTQYF. CDR3 in DNA: TGTGCCAGCAGTTTGGGGACAGGTCGAGGTACGCAGTATTTT.

This clonotype was seen at least ten times. The genes are TRBV7-9 and TRBJ1-5, with D perhaps matching TRBD1 (6 bases). The CDR3 spans 14 residues. The V gene lost 5 bases and the J gene lost 7 bases, with 15 bases spanning the gap. Germline V CDR1 and CDR2: SEHNR, FQNEAQ (reference sequence). The CDR3 protein is CASSQQGGGQPQHF. CDR3 bases: TGTGCCAGCAGCCAACAGGGAGGTGGACAGCCCCAGCATTTT.

The CDR3 loop reads CASSLELYNEQFF. CDR3 nucleotides: TGTGCCAGCAGCTTAGAGCTCTACAATGAGCAGTTCTTC. The J gene is TRBJ2-1, the V gene TRBV11-2, with no clear D. V gave up 0 bases and J gave up 3 bases, with 3 bases separating them. There are 13 residues in the CDR3. The germline V gene encodes CDR1 SGHAT and CDR2 FQNNGV.

As to this clonotype: Only one base separates this from a far larger clonotype, so it likely reflects a read error. The J gene is TRBJ1-1, the V gene TRBV7-8; D uncertain. This CDR3 is built from 12 residues. Germline lookup yields CDR1 SGHVS and CDR2 FQNEAQ. CDR3 sequence: CACSPGNTEAFF. CDR3 bases: TGTGCCTGCAGCCCAGGGAACACTGAAGCTTTCTTT.

This clonotype was recorded a few times. The rearrangement joins TRBV2 to TRBJ1-2; 8 bases agree with TRBD1. V lost 4 bases, J lost 9 bases, and 4 bases stayed unmatched. Looked up from germline, CDR1 is SNHLY and CDR2 is FYNNEI. The CDR3 runs to 12 residues. The DNA of the CDR3 is TGTGCCAGCAGTGGGGACAGGTGGCGCTACACCTTC. As protein: CASSGDRWRYTF.

The table lists this clonotype with a few counts. The chain links TRBV25-1 to TRBJ1-2, with D tentatively TRBD1 (6 bases). Germline-derived CDR1 and CDR2 are MGHDK and SYGVNS. This CDR3 region has 19 residues. Trimming left V 0 bases short and J 3 bases short, with 23 bases between. The CDR3 sequence is CASSEYRGPKGHEDYGYTF. Here the CDR3 DNA reads TGTGCCAGCAGTGAATACAGGGGCCCTAAGGGACATGAGGACTATGGCTACACCTTC.

This clonotype was counted many times. The chain couples TRBV19 to TRBJ2-1; D gene ambiguous. The CDR3 contains 16 residues. Germline V gives CDR1 LNHDA, CDR2 SQIVND (reference sequence). With 3 bases removed from V and 0 bases from J, the gap between germline ends came to 12 bases. CDR3 residues: CASSIGWGRSYNEQFF. Written as DNA, the CDR3 is TGTGCCAGTAGTATTGGGTGGGGTCGCTCCTACAATGAGCAGTTCTTC.

This clonotype was observed many times. This chain joins TRBV11-2 and TRBJ2-7, with 11 bases matching TRBD1. V trimming: 2 bases; J trimming: 3 bases; junction bases outside the gene matches: 3. Germline V gene sequence: CDR1 SGHAT, CDR2 FQNNGV. The CDR3 consists of 15 residues. The CDR3 DNA follows: TGTGCCAGCAGCTTACGAGGGACAGGGGGCTACGAGCAGTACTTC. This encodes CASSLRGTGGYEQYF.

This clonotype was observed a handful of times. The rearrangement joins TRBV5-1 to TRBJ2-5; TRBD1 matches 8 bases. This CDR3 comprises 15 residues. Germline trimming cut 0 bases from V and 4 bases from J; bases unmatched to any gene: 5. The germline gives CDR1 SGHRS, CDR2 YFSETQ. CDR3 loop: CASSLGDRRRETQYF. The CDR3 nucleotides are TGCGCCAGCAGCTTGGGGGACAGGCGGAGAGAGACCCAGTACTTC.

To note about this clonotype: This may be a read error, as it is one base from a much larger clone. The genes are TRBV2 and TRBJ1-6; a possible D gene is TRBD1 (6 bases). With 4 bases removed from V and 8 bases from J, the gap between germline ends came to 15 bases. The CDR3 totals 15 residues. From germline, CDR1 is SNHLY and CDR2 FYNNEI. Written as DNA, the CDR3 is TGTGCCAGCAGTGGAGCACAGGGCGTCGATTCACCCCTCCACTTT. Encoded protein: CASSGAQGVDSPLHF. Complete variable domain (other parts from reference TRBV2 and TRBJ1-6): EPEVTQTPSHQVTQMGQEVILRCVPISNHLYFYWYRQILGQKVEFLVSFYNNEISEKSEIFDDQFSVERPDGSNFTLKIRSTKLEDSAMYFCASSGAQGVDSPLHFGNGTRLTVT.

This sequence joins TRBV5-1 and TRBJ2-3; a possible D gene is TRBD1 (5 bases). The V end was cut by 1 base, the J end by 2 bases, with 14 bases between. Germline V gene data show CDR1 as SGHRS and CDR2 as YFSETQ. The CDR3 runs 16 residues. CDR3 loop: CASSLSLQGPTDTQYF. The CDR3, as DNA: TGCGCCAGCAGCTTGAGCTTGCAGGGCCCCACAGATACGCAGTATTTT.

This clonotype was recorded many times. The chain uses TRBV12-3 or TRBV12-4 and TRBJ2-6, with TRBD1 identical over 8 bases. J lost 0 bases, V lost 5 bases, and 3 bases had no gene match. CDR3 length: 16 amino acids. The CDR3 DNA reads as TGTGCCAGCAGTCGACAGGGGAACTCTGGGGCCAACGTCCTGACTTTC. Protein sequence: CASSRQGNSGANVLTF.

This clonotype turned up a few times. The gene calls are TRBV19 and TRBJ2-2; D is unresolved. CDR1 and CDR2 from the germline V gene are LNHDA and SQIVND (reference sequence). CDR3 length: 17 residues. Deletions cut 3 bases from V and 0 bases from J, with 14 bases between. The CDR3 spells CASSIFGQTPNTGELFF. CDR3 nucleotides: TGTGCCAGTAGTATTTTTGGGCAGACCCCGAACACCGGGGAGCTGTTTTTT.

This clonotype was counted at least ten times. The genes are TRBV2 and TRBJ1-5, with D unclear. V shed 6 bases and J shed 7 bases, with 10 bases lying between them. The CDR3 is 12 amino acids. Germline V CDR1 and CDR2: SNHLY, FYNNEI. This chain's CDR3 is CASSVDPQPQHF. The CDR3 DNA sequence: TGTGCCAGCAGCGTAGACCCGCAGCCCCAGCATTTT. Supplemented by reference TRBV2 and TRBJ1-5, the full variable domain reads EPEVTQTPSHQVTQMGQEVILRCVPISNHLYFYWYRQILGQKVEFLVSFYNNEISEKSEIFDDQFSVERPDGSNFTLKIRSTKLEDSAMYFCASSVDPQPQHFGDGTRLSIL.

The chain has TRBV7-8 and TRBJ1-5; D gene unclear. Germline CDR1 and CDR2: SGHVS and FQNEAQ. This CDR3 has 15 residues. V was pared by 1 base and J by 3 bases, with 10 bases between. CDR3 DNA sequence: TGTGCCAGCAGCTTAGGGGCCCTTCCCAATCAGCCCCAGCATTTT. The encoded protein is CASSLGALPNQPQHF.

This clonotype was found many times. This chain joins TRBV12-3 or TRBV12-4 and TRBJ2-3; TRBD2 agrees at 8 bases. This CDR3 comprises 16 residues. V trimming: 2 bases; J trimming: 2 bases; junction bases outside the gene matches: 6. CDR3 protein: CASSLRTSGYTDTQYF. In DNA form, the CDR3 reads TGTGCCAGCAGTTTAAGAACTAGCGGTTACACAGATACGCAGTATTTT.

This clonotype was seen more than once but under ten times. This chain connects TRBV28 to TRBJ1-6, with D possibly matching TRBD1 (5 bases). The length of the CDR3 is 13 residues. Trimming shortened V by 11 bases and J by 10 bases, and 18 bases separated the two germline ends. Germline CDR1 and CDR2: MDHEN and SYDVKM. CDR3 nucleotide sequence: TGTGCCGGGTCTCAGGGTACAGGCTCACCCCTCCACTTT. Encoded protein: CAGSQGTGSPLHF.

This clonotype was observed at least ten times. V gene TRBV28 combines with J gene TRBJ1-1; no clear D. The length of the CDR3 is 14 residues. Per germline, CDR1 MDHEN and CDR2 SYDVKM. Trimming shortened V by 3 bases and J by 4 bases, and 12 bases separated the two germline ends. The CDR3 spells CASSFTYLATEAFF. CDR3 in DNA: TGTGCCAGCAGTTTCACCTATCTGGCCACTGAAGCTTTCTTT.

This clonotype was seen only a few times. The DNA for the CDR3 is TGCAGTGCTAGTGCGCTAGCGGGAATCACAGATACGCAGTATTTT. Its translation: CSASALAGITDTQYF. The chain uses TRBV20-1 and TRBJ2-3; 9 nucleotides line up with TRBD2. The CDR3 covers 15 residues. Germline lookup yields CDR1 DFQATT and CDR2 SNEGSKA (reference sequence). After removal of 3 bases from V and 2 bases from J, the junction contained 6 bases not matched to a gene.

This clonotype was counted many times. The J gene is TRBJ2-5, the V gene TRBV6-1, with unresolved D. The germline V gene encodes CDR1 MNHNS and CDR2 SASEGT. The CDR3 extends over 15 amino acids. Deletions cut 10 bases from V and 5 bases from J, with 23 bases between. CDR3 in DNA: TGTGCCACCCAAGACACAGCCTCGGTCCAGGAGACCCAGTACTTC. It codes for CATQDTASVQETQYF.

In its sample, this clonotype was seen many times. The chain recombines TRBV3-1 with TRBJ2-7; no definite D call. CDR1 LGHDT and CDR2 YNNKEL come from the germline V gene (reference sequence). The length of the CDR3 is 14 residues. Trimming removed 3 bases from V and 0 bases from J, with 9 bases in between. DNA for the CDR3: TGTGCCAGCAGCCAGCGTCTTAGCTCCTACGAGCAGTACTTC. This encodes CASSQRLSSYEQYF.

This rearrangement joins TRBV6-2 or TRBV6-3 to TRBJ1-6, with D possibly being TRBD1 (5 bases). Germline CDR1 MNHEY, CDR2 SVGEGT. This CDR3 contains 14 residues. V lost 2 bases, J lost 6 bases, and 8 bases lay in between. The CDR3 nucleotides read TGTGCCAGCAGTTACCAGGGACCTAATTCACCCCTCCACTTT. Protein sequence: CASSYQGPNSPLHF.

This chain connects TRBV20-1 to TRBJ1-1; TRBD1 matches 11 bases. Germline V lookup: CDR1 DFQATT, CDR2 SNEGSKA (reference sequence). The CDR3 has 15 amino acids. Germline trimming cut 2 bases from V and 7 bases from J; bases unmatched to any gene: 9. DNA for the CDR3: TGCAGTGCTAGACGCGGGACAGGGGGGGAAATTGAAGCTTTCTTT. It is translated as CSARRGTGGEIEAFF.

This clonotype occurred a few times. The V call is TRBV14, the J call TRBJ1-6; 11 nucleotides align to TRBD1. Germline V gives CDR1 SGHDN, CDR2 FVKESK. The CDR3 runs 15 residues. Trimming at V came to 2 bases and at J to 11 bases, leaving 5 bases not matched to a gene. The CDR3 sequence: CASSQTGTGGTPLHF. CDR3 bases: TGTGCCAGCAGCCAAACCGGGACAGGGGGTACACCCCTCCACTTT.

This clonotype was counted at least ten times. V is TRBV5-5 and J is TRBJ2-1; 7 bases line up with TRBD1. The CDR3 sequence is 14 residues long. Germline V gives CDR1 SGHKS, CDR2 YYEKEE (reference sequence). V trimming: 4 bases; J trimming: 4 bases; junction bases outside the gene matches: 5. The CDR3 region is CASSPGQAYNEQFF. The CDR3 nucleotides are TGTGCCAGCAGCCCAGGACAGGCTTACAATGAGCAGTTCTTC.

At least ten counts were recorded for this clonotype. This chain joins TRBV28 and TRBJ2-3; 9 bases fit TRBD2. Per germline, CDR1 MDHEN and CDR2 SYDVKM. The CDR3 consists of 14 residues. Trimming removed 3 bases from V and 6 bases from J; junction bases left unmatched: 4. The CDR3 region has the DNA TGTGCCAGCAGTTTTAGCGGGAGTGTGGATACGCAGTATTTT. Its protein product is CASSFSGSVDTQYF.